This TCR beta chain was sequenced during a study of cytomegalovirus exposure and HLA in healthy donors. Notes on the study in general: Fewer than 20,000 TCR beta sequences were associated with HLA alleles at 0.05 false discovery rate in a later analysis. Most CMV-associated TCR beta chains were later found to appear HLA-restricted.

This clone was detected only a few times. The antigen remains undetermined. Use of 60 Vbeta and 13 Jbeta primers characterized the PCR. Sequencing was performed with immunoSEQ multiplex PCR; in TCRdb, only in-frame clones are kept and a portion is missing. This table holds some 120,000 clones, more than 15% found once. Trimming cost V 8 bases and J 3 bases, with 14 bases left between them. The CDR3 covers 13 residues. CDR1 is MDHEN and CDR2 is SYDVKM in the germline V gene. The receptor's source is a female donor in good health and CMV-seropositive. The sample taken for sequencing was PBMCs. The chain has TRBV28 and TRBJ2-7; a possible D gene is TRBD2 (5 bases). The CDR3 region is CASSLGRNYEQYF. CDR3 DNA: TGTGCCAGCTCGCTGGGGAGAAACTACGAGCAGTACTTC. Full variable domain (remainder filled in from reference TRBV28 and TRBJ2-7): DVKVTQSSRYLVKRTGEKVFLECVQDMDHENMFWYRQDPGLGLRLIYFSYDVKMKEKGDIPEGYSVSREKKERFSLILESASTNQTSMYLCASSLGRNYEQYFGPGTRLTVT.